This T cell receptor (beta chain) was sequenced in a study of graft-versus-host responses after intestinal transplantation (dated by TCRdb to the early 2020s). In the study overall: Multivisceral, liver-intestinal, or isolated intestinal transplants were received by the recipients. Every recipient was given anti-thymocyte globulin induction, then maintenance tacrolimus and steroids for roughly 3 years. After intestinal transplantation, graft-versus-host and host-versus-graft alloreactive T cell clones were followed in the graft, circulation and bone marrow using bulk TCR-beta CDR3 sequencing. To identify alloreactive clones, pre-transplant mixed lymphocyte reaction products were sequenced and compared with unstimulated pre-transplant donor and recipient T cells. The cohort enrolled around 25 intestinal transplant recipients including one retransplant, and a few patients lacking pretransplant specimens were excluded. A peak of at least 4% donor T cells among recipient peripheral blood mononuclear cells was the definition used for donor T cell macrochimerism. Rather than going through the commercial service, samples from a few later patients were sequenced in-house on an Illumina MiSeq and processed with MiXCR. Results and caveats for the whole study, not just this receptor: GvH clones turned up in recipient bone marrow, with some appearing earlier in ileal mucosa or blood, a pattern consistent with an intestinal mucosal origin. Conclusions were limited by the relatively low number and heterogeneity of intestinal transplant patients. Early after transplant, declines in HvG clones were associated with peak levels of circulating GvH clones. In the allografts of patients with donor T cell macrochimerism, GvH to HvG T cell clonal ratios were high.

Points on this clone: Its recognized antigen is unknown. Base qualities are missing; no much larger clone stands one base away.

In the first month after transplant, blood samples were collected up to 4 times, and after that at least monthly when available. Based on the germline V gene (reference sequence), the CDR1 and CDR2 sequences are LNHDA and SQIVND. The CDR3, cysteine through phenylalanine, is 16 amino acids long. The kept DNA is CDR3 alone, 48 bases in frame from the first base. V is cut by 4 bases and J by 5 bases, and the space between the germline ends is 20 bases. The library was made by the immunoSEQ multiplex PCR assay. High-throughput TCR-beta CDR3 sequencing of genomic DNA from most patients was performed by Adaptive Biotechnologies. The original methods were these. Adaptive's ImmunoSEQ software was the source of the TCR sequencing data for about 17 patients, while a few other patients were processed with MiXCR and VDJtools. CDR3 nucleotide sequences shared between donor and recipient were removed because the origin of such sequences could not be assigned. To be classed as alloreactive, a clone needed at least 2-fold expansion over unstimulated cells and a minimum CFSE-low frequency of 0.002% (template counts) or 0.001% (read counts). Clones were considered mappable if detected in sequenced pre-transplant spleen, lymph node, or MLR CFSE-low populations of the donor or recipient. Cumulative frequency of alloreactive clones was calculated as a percentage of all sequences weighted by copy number. Held by TCRdb, this immuneACCESS table contains in-frame sequences only and omits some clones. Under half of the omission traces to an unresolved V gene where checked; the cause of the rest is unknown. D and trimming come from the DNA, and the V and J calls and clone size come from that table. A total of some 8,000 clones appear in this sample, roughly 90% of them only once. Of the sample, over 1.3% falls within the top ten clones.

The material sequenced was PBMCs, taken just over 30 days after intestinal transplant. This TCR was sampled from a human patient who received an intestinal transplant, so some T cells may come from the graft donor. The receptor chain draws on TRBV19 and TRBJ1-1; TRBD1 could be the D gene, as 5 bases match. CDR3 reads: CASSRRGNFSRTEAFF. At the DNA level, the sequence is TGTGCCAGTAGTAGGAGGGGAAATTTCTCGCGGACTGAAGCTTTCTTT.